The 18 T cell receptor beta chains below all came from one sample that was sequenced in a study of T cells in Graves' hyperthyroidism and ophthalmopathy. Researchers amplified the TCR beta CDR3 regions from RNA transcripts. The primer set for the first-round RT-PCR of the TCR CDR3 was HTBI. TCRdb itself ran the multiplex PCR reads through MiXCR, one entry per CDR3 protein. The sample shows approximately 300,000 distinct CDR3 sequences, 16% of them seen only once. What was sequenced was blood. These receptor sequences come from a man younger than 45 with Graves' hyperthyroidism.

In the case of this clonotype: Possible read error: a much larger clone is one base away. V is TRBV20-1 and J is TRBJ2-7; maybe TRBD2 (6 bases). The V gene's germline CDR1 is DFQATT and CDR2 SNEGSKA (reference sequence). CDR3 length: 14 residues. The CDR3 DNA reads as TGCAGTGCTACTAAGGCTAGCGAGTCTTACGCGCAGTACTTC. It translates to CSATKASESYAQYF.

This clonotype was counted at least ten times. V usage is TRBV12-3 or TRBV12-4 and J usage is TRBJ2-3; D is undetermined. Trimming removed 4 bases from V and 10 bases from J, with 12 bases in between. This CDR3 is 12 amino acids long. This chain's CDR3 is CASSSTGLSQYF. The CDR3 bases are TGTGCCAGCAGTTCGACGGGCTTGTCGCAGTATTTT.

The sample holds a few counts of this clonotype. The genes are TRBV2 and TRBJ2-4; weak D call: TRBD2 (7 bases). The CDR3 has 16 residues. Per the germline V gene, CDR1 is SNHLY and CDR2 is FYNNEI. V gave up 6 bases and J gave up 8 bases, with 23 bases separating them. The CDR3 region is CASSPYGGAPEDIQYF. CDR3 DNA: TGTGCCAGCAGCCCCTATGGGGGGGCGCCGGAGGACATTCAGTACTTC.

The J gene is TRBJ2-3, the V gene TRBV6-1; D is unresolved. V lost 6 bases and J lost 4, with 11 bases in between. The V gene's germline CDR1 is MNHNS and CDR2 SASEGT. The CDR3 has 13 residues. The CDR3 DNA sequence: TGTGCCAGCAGAGCGCCTTTAGCAGATACGCAGTATTTT. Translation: CASRAPLADTQYF.

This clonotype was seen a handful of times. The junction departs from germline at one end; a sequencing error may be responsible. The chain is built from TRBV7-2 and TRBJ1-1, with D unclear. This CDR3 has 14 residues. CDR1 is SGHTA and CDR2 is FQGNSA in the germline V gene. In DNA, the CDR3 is TGTGCCAGCAGTCGGGATTCGGCTAACACTGGAGCTTTCTTT. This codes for CASSRDSANTGAFF.

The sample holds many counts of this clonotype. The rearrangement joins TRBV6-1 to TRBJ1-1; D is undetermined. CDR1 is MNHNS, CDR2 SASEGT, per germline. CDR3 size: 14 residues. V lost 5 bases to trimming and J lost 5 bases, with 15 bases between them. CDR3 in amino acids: CASSFYREATEAFF. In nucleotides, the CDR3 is TGTGCCAGCAGTTTCTATCGGGAGGCAACTGAAGCTTTCTTT.

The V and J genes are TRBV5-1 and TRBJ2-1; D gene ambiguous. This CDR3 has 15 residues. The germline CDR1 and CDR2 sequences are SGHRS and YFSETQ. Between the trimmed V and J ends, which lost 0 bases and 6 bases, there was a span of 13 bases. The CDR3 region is CASSLDFSTANEQFF. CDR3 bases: TGCGCCAGCAGCTTGGACTTTTCCACGGCCAATGAGCAGTTCTTC. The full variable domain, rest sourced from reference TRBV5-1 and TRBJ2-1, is KAGVTQTPRYLIKTRGQQVTLSCSPISGHRSVSWYQQTPGQGLQFLFEYFSETQRNKGNFPGRFSGRQFSNSRSEMNVSTLELGDSALYLCASSLDFSTANEQFFGPGTRLTVL.

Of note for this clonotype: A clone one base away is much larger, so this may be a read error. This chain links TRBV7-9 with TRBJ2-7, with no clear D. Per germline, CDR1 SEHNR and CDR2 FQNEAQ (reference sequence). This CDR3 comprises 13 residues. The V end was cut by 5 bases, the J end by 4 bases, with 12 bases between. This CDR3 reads CASSPSSGYEQYF. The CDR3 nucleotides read TGTGCCAGCAGCCCCTCGTCCGGGTACGAGCAGTACTTC.

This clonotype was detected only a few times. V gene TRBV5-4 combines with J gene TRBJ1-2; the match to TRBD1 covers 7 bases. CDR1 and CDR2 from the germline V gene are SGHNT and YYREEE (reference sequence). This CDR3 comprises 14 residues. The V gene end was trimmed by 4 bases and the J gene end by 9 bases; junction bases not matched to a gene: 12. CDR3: CASSPEGQRWSYTF. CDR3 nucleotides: TGTGCCAGCAGCCCCGAGGGACAGCGCTGGAGCTACACCTTC.

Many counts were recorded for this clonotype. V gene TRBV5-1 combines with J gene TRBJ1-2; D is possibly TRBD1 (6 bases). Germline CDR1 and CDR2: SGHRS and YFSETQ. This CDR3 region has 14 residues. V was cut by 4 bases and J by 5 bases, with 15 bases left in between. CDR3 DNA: TGCGCCAGCAGCCCTACGGGGGGCGGGTATGGCTACACCTTC. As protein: CASSPTGGGYGYTF. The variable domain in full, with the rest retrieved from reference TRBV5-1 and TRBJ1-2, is KAGVTQTPRYLIKTRGQQVTLSCSPISGHRSVSWYQQTPGQGLQFLFEYFSETQRNKGNFPGRFSGRQFSNSRSEMNVSTLELGDSALYLCASSPTGGGYGYTFGSGTRLTVV.

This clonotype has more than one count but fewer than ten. CDR3 DNA: TGTGCCAGTAAGGGAGTAGACACCGGGGAGCTGTTTTTT. This translates into CASKGVDTGELFF. J is TRBJ2-2 and V is TRBV19; D may be TRBD2 (5 bases). The CDR3 length is 13 residues. CDR1 is LNHDA, CDR2 SQIVND, per germline (reference sequence). V lost 7 bases, J lost 3 bases, and 9 bases lay in between.

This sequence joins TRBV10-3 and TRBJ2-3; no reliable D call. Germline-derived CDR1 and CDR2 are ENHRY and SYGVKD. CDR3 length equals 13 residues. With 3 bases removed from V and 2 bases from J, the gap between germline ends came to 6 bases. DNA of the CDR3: TGTGCCATCAGTGACCAGAACACAGATACGCAGTATTTT. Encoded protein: CAISDQNTDTQYF.

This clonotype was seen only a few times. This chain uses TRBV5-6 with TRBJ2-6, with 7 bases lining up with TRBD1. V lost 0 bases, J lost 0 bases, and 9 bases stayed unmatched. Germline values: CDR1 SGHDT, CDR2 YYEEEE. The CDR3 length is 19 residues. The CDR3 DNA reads TGTGCCAGCAGCTTGGCCCCGGGACAGCCTAACTCTGGGGCCAACGTCCTGACTTTC. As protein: CASSLAPGQPNSGANVLTF.

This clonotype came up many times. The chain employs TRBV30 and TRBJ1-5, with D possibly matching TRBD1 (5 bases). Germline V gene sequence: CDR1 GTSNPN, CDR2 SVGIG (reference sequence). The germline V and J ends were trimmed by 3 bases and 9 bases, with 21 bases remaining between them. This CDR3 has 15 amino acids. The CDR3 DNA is TGTGCCTGGAGCCTCAGGTCCGGGGGGGGATGGCCCCAGCATTTT. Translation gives CAWSLRSGGGWPQHF.

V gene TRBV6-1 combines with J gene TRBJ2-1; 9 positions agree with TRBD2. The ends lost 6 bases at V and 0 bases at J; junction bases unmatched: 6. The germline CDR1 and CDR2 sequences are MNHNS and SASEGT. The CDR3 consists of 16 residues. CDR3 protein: CASSRNSGSSYNEQFF. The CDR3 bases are TGTGCCAGCAGCCGCAATAGCGGGAGCTCCTACAATGAGCAGTTCTTC.

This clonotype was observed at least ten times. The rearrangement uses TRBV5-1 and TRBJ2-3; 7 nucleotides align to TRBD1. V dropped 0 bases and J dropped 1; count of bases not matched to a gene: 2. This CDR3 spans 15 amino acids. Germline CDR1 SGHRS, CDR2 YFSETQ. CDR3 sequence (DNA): TGCGCCAGCAGCTTGGTAGGGACAGGCACAGATACGCAGTATTTT. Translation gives CASSLVGTGTDTQYF. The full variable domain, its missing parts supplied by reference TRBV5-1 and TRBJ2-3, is KAGVTQTPRYLIKTRGQQVTLSCSPISGHRSVSWYQQTPGQGLQFLFEYFSETQRNKGNFPGRFSGRQFSNSRSEMNVSTLELGDSALYLCASSLVGTGTDTQYFGPGTRLTVL.

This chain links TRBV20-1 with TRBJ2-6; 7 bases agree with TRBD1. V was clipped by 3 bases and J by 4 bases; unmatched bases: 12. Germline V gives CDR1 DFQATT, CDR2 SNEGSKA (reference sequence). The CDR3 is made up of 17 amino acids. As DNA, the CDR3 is TGCAGTGCTAGTAGGGGGCTCTCCTCGCGAGGGGCCAACGTCCTGACTTTC. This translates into CSASRGLSSRGANVLTF.

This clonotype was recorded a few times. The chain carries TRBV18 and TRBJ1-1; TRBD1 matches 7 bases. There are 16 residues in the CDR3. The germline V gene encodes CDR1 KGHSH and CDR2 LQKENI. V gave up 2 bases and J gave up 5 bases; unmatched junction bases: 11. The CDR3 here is CASSPRVRQGGTEAFF. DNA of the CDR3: TGTGCCAGCTCACCAAGGGTCCGACAGGGTGGAACTGAAGCTTTCTTT.